Listed below are T cell receptor beta chains from one sample, sequenced in a study of T cell responses to AZD1222 COVID-19 vaccine. Measured with immunoSEQ multiplex PCR; TCRdb has only the in-frame clones, and not every one. The table records fewer than 110,000 clones, 92% of them present only once. The sample here was peripheral blood, taken 28 days after the second AZD1222 dose. These receptors all stem from an adult who received the AZD1222 COVID-19 vaccine. The CDR3 runs from the conserved cysteine through the conserved F or W. The D gene is left open where the match is weak. Clone size is stated in some rows and not others, as once, few, many or a class when expanded.

D	V	J	size	CDR3	DNA
NA	TRBV5-6	TRBJ2-5	NA	CASSKTRKGETQYF	TGTGCCAGCAGCAAGACTAGGAAAGGAGAGACCCAGTACTTC
TRBD1	TRBV7-8	TRBJ1-4	NA	CASSADRAGVGEAEKLFF	TGTGCCAGCAGCGCGGACAGGGCGGGTGTCGGGGAGGCTGAAAAACTGTTTTTT
NA	TRBV30	TRBJ1-5	NA	CAWSLGLGQPQHF	TGTGCCTGGAGTCTGGGGTTGGGGCAGCCCCAGCATTTT
NA	TRBV30	TRBJ1-6	NA	CAWSGAGRSLGNSPLHF	TGTGCCTGGAGCGGGGCAGGGCGATCACTAGGGAACTCACCCCTCCACTTT
NA	TRBV5-1	TRBJ2-7	NA	CASSSTYEQYF	TGCGCCAGCAGCTCGACCTACGAGCAGTACTTC
TRBD1	TRBV6-1	TRBJ1-1	once	CASSELTGLNTEAFF	TGTGCCAGCAGTGAGCTGACAGGGCTAAACACTGAAGCTTTCTTT
NA	TRBV4-1	TRBJ1-1	NA	CASSQGGSTEAFF	TGCGCCAGCAGCCAAGGGGGGAGTACTGAAGCTTTCTTT
NA	TRBV6-5	TRBJ1-1	NA	CASTQTDRRDTEAFF	TGTGCCAGCACTCAGACAGACAGACGTGACACTGAAGCTTTCTTT
TRBD2	TRBV7-8	TRBJ2-1	NA	CASSLALSLAGGINNEQFF	TGTGCCAGCAGCTTAGCTTTATCACTAGCGGGGGGAATAAACAATGAGCAGTTCTTC
NA	TRBV10-3	TRBJ1-5	once	CAISVGQPGGNQPQHF	TGTGCCATCAGTGTAGGGCAACCTGGGGGCAATCAGCCCCAGCATTTT
TRBD1	TRBV6-4	TRBJ2-2	NA	CASSEGTEANTGELFF	TGTGCCAGCAGTGAAGGGACAGAGGCGAACACCGGGGAGCTGTTTTTT
TRBD1	TRBV29-1	TRBJ1-4	NA	CSVEGTGGGEKLFF	TGCAGCGTTGAGGGGACAGGGGGAGGTGAAAAACTGTTTTTT
TRBD1	TRBV6-2/TRBV6-3	TRBJ2-7	NA	CASSNTGTGWGEQYF	TGTGCCAGCAGTAACACAGGGACAGGTTGGGGCGAGCAGTACTTC
NA	TRBV7-9	TRBJ1-6	once	CASSLAGGVSPLHF	TGTGCCAGCAGCTTAGCCGGCGGGGTCTCACCCCTCCACTTT
NA	TRBV7-3	TRBJ2-5	NA	CASSPTGSQETQYF	TGTGCCAGCAGCCCGACGGGGTCCCAAGAGACCCAGTACTTC
NA	TRBV18	TRBJ1-2	NA	CASSPQGSGGYTF	TGTGCCAGCTCACCACAGGGGTCGGGAGGCTACACCTTC
NA	TRBV9	TRBJ2-2	once	CASSDKAVSDTGELFF	TGTGCCAGCAGCGATAAGGCCGTCAGCGACACCGGGGAGCTGTTTTTT
NA	TRBV6-6	TRBJ1-3	NA	CASSYSTDSGNTIYF	TGTGCCAGCAGTTACAGTACGGACTCTGGAAACACCATATATTTT
NA	TRBV27	TRBJ1-1	NA	CASSPVERNTEAFF	TGTGCCAGCAGCCCCGTGGAGAGGAACACTGAAGCTTTCTTT
TRBD1	TRBV7-8	TRBJ1-2	once	CASSLAVDRGWGYTF	TGTGCCAGCAGCTTAGCGGTTGACAGGGGCTGGGGCTACACCTTC
TRBD2	TRBV5-7	TRBJ2-2	NA	CASSRKLAGDTGELFF	TGTGCCAGCAGCCGGAAACTAGCGGGGGACACCGGGGAGCTGTTTTTT
TRBD1	TRBV30	TRBJ1-6	NA	CAWSGNRGLGNSPLHF	TGTGCCTGGAGTGGAAACAGGGGGCTGGGTAATTCACCCCTCCACTTT
NA	TRBV7-2	TRBJ1-3	NA	CASSPLWGYSGNTIYF	TGTGCCAGCAGCCCCTTGTGGGGGTACTCTGGAAACACCATATATTTT
NA	TRBV20-1	TRBJ1-4	NA	CSVPHGEKLFF	TGCAGTGTTCCGCACGGTGAAAAACTGTTTTTT
NA	TRBV9	TRBJ2-7	NA	CASSVGPGTEAGEQYF	TGTGCCAGCAGCGTAGGGCCGGGGACAGAGGCGGGAGAGCAGTACTTC
TRBD2	TRBV5-4	TRBJ2-3	NA	CASSFPSGRGDTQYF	TGTGCCAGCAGCTTTCCTAGCGGGAGGGGCGATACGCAGTATTTT
TRBD2	TRBV7-8	TRBJ2-1	NA	CASSLPGLESSEQFF	TGTGCCAGCAGCTTACCGGGACTAGAAAGTAGTGAGCAGTTCTTC
TRBD2	TRBV5-6	TRBJ2-3	NA	CASTRHRGGISTDTQYF	TGTGCCAGCACCCGACACCGGGGGGGCATCTCCACAGATACGCAGTATTTT
NA	TRBV24-1	TRBJ2-7	NA	CATSDPQGQAYEQYF	TGTGCCACCAGTGATCCCCAGGGTCAAGCCTACGAGCAGTACTTC
TRBD1	TRBV15	TRBJ1-4	once	CATSRLATGGNEKLFF	TGTGCCACCAGCAGACTTGCTACAGGGGGCAATGAAAAACTGTTTTTT
TRBD1	TRBV5-1	TRBJ2-2	NA	CASSLRGHTGELFF	TGCGCCAGCAGCTTGAGGGGGCACACCGGGGAGCTGTTTTTT
NA	TRBV6-5	TRBJ2-2	NA	CATTPGPTNTGELFF	TGTGCCACGACGCCGGGACCGACGAACACCGGGGAGCTGTTTTTT
NA	TRBV19	TRBJ1-2	NA	CASGDYGYTF	TGTGCCAGTGGTGACTATGGCTACACCTTC
TRBD2	TRBV4-2	TRBJ2-1	NA	CASSLQRVAGVGSSYNEQFF	TGTGCCAGCAGCCTTCAAAGGGTAGCGGGAGTCGGAAGCTCCTACAATGAGCAGTTCTTC
TRBD1	TRBV29-1	TRBJ1-3	NA	CSAGQGNSGNTIYF	TGCAGCGCGGGACAGGGAAACTCTGGAAACACCATATATTTT
TRBD1	TRBV9	TRBJ2-2	few	CASSFRTGVAGELFF	TGTGCCAGCAGCTTCCGGACAGGGGTGGCCGGGGAGCTGTTTTTT
NA	TRBV18	TRBJ1-1	NA	CASSPPAGRQLTEAFF	TGTGCCAGCTCACCACCGGCCGGGAGGCAATTGACTGAAGCTTTCTTT
TRBD2	TRBV5-1	TRBJ2-3	NA	CASRREGRLDTQYF	TGCGCCAGCAGGCGGGAGGGCCGGTTGGATACGCAGTATTTT
TRBD1	TRBV27	TRBJ1-2	NA	CASSRTGVSGYTF	TGTGCCAGCAGCCGTACAGGGGTGTCTGGCTACACCTTC
TRBD1	TRBV2	TRBJ2-7	few	CASREDRGFSYEQYF	TGTGCCAGCAGGGAGGACAGGGGATTCTCCTACGAGCAGTACTTC
NA	TRBV5-4	TRBJ2-7	NA	CASSSQSRAVVSEQYF	TGTGCCAGCAGCTCCCAGAGCAGGGCGGTTGTGAGCGAGCAGTACTTC
TRBD1	TRBV12-3/TRBV12-4	TRBJ1-3	NA	CASLTGVGNTIYF	TGTGCCAGCCTGACAGGGGTCGGAAACACCATATATTTT
TRBD1	TRBV5-4	TRBJ1-1	NA	CASSFLRDRVSLNTEAFF	TGTGCCAGCAGCTTTCTCCGGGACAGGGTATCGTTGAACACTGAAGCTTTCTTT
TRBD2	TRBV5-1	TRBJ2-1	once	CASSLGLIDYNEQFF	TGCGCCAGCAGCCTGGGACTAATTGATTACAATGAGCAGTTCTTC
TRBD1	TRBV9	TRBJ1-4	NA	CASSVASGQGTNEKLFF	TGTGCCAGCAGCGTCGCCTCGGGACAGGGGACTAATGAAAAACTGTTTTTT
NA	TRBV28	TRBJ1-6	NA	CASFGTLYSPLHF	TGTGCCAGTTTCGGGACATTATATTCACCCCTCCACTTT
NA	TRBV14	TRBJ2-2	NA	CASSPRVIGELFF	TGTGCCAGCAGCCCGAGGGTTATCGGGGAGCTGTTTTTT
NA	TRBV24-1	TRBJ1-5	NA	CATSDQLRGMSNQPQHF	TGTGCCACCAGTGACCAACTAAGGGGGATGAGCAATCAGCCCCAGCATTTT
NA	TRBV5-6	TRBJ1-3	NA	CASSIGTTGGNTIYF	TGTGCCAGCAGCATAGGGACTACCGGGGGCAACACCATATATTTT
NA	TRBV10-2	TRBJ2-5	few	CASRRRRGETQYF	TGCGCCAGCAGGCGTCGGAGGGGGGAGACCCAGTACTTC
TRBD1	TRBV6-6	TRBJ1-2	NA	CASSYSGQGGQGYTF	TGTGCCAGCAGTTACTCTGGACAGGGGGGACAGGGCTACACCTTC
TRBD1	TRBV29-1	TRBJ2-3	once	CSVAAGQGTSDTQYF	TGCAGCGTTGCGGCCGGACAGGGGACATCAGATACGCAGTATTTT
NA	TRBV7-2	TRBJ1-5	NA	CASSLERGLHQPQHF	TGTGCCAGCAGCTTGGAGAGGGGTTTACATCAGCCCCAGCATTTT
TRBD2	TRBV19	TRBJ2-2	NA	CASSIASGNTGELFF	TGTGCCAGTAGTATCGCTAGCGGTAACACCGGGGAGCTGTTTTTT
TRBD1	TRBV27	TRBJ2-7	NA	CASRRDRGEQYF	TGTGCCAGCAGACGGGACAGGGGCGAGCAGTACTTC
NA	TRBV25-1	TRBJ2-7	few	CASSEHEQYF	TGTGCCAGCAGTGAGCACGAGCAGTACTTC
NA	TRBV9	TRBJ1-3	NA	CASSPTYYRTSGNTIYF	TGTGCCAGCAGCCCAACGTATTACAGAACCTCTGGAAACACCATATATTTT
NA	TRBV5-5	TRBJ1-2	NA	CASRLGVRTDYGYTF	TGTGCCAGCAGGTTGGGGGTCCGGACGGATTATGGCTACACCTTC
NA	TRBV7-8	TRBJ2-5	NA	CASSLERPRAQTQYF	TGTGCCAGCAGCTTAGAAAGACCCAGGGCCCAGACCCAGTACTTC